These 14 T cell receptor beta chains were sequenced from one sample in a study of blood T cells in healthy people across ages. A second PCR of about 7 to 11 cycles used a sample-barcoded 5' primer and a J-beta primer mix. Using its own MiXCR run on the 5' RACE reads, TCRdb lists one record per CDR3 protein. The profile covers about 970,000 distinct CDR3 sequences, with roughly 51% appearing a single time and 20% to 25% taken by the ten largest. The source material was blood. The receptor set was obtained from a woman aged 55-69 years in good health.

The chain links TRBV5-1 to TRBJ2-3; tentatively, D is TRBD1 (5 bases). The CDR3 extends over 15 amino acids. Germline CDR1 is SGHRS and CDR2 is YFSETQ. Trimming pared 3 bases from V and 0 bases from J, leaving 11 bases between. Here the CDR3 reads CASSSGHFSTDTQYF. As DNA, the CDR3 is TGCGCCAGCAGCTCCGGACATTTTAGCACAGATACGCAGTATTTT.

This clonotype was observed a few times. This chain joins TRBV28 and TRBJ2-3, with D perhaps TRBD2 (6 bases). V was cut by 2 bases and J by 2 bases, with 14 bases left in between. Looked up from germline, CDR1 is MDHEN and CDR2 is SYDVKM. This CDR3 is 16 amino acids long. CDR3 in amino acids: CASSLTAAGSTDTQYF. The CDR3, as DNA: TGTGCCAGCAGTTTAACAGCTGCGGGATCCACAGATACGCAGTATTTT.

This clonotype has just one count. The V gene is TRBV5-5, the J gene TRBJ2-1; 7 bases line up with TRBD2. CDR1 is SGHKS, CDR2 YYEKEE, per germline (reference sequence). The CDR3 covers 15 residues. The ends lost 0 bases at V and 2 bases at J; junction bases unmatched: 2. CDR3 amino acids: CASSLVGLAYNEQFF. The CDR3 bases are TGTGCCAGCAGCTTGGTTGGACTAGCCTACAATGAGCAGTTCTTC.

V usage is TRBV6-6 and J usage is TRBJ2-3; 7 bases fit TRBD1. Germline values: CDR1 MNHNY, CDR2 SVGAGI (reference sequence). V lost 6 bases to trimming and J lost 0 bases; unmatched junction nucleotides: 6. This CDR3 contains 15 residues. The CDR3 sequence: CASRGTVTSTDTQYF. The CDR3 coding sequence is TGTGCCAGCAGAGGGACAGTAACTAGCACAGATACGCAGTATTTT.

The J gene is TRBJ2-7, the V gene TRBV7-9; D call uncertain. CDR1 and CDR2 from the germline V gene are SEHNR and FQNEAQ (reference sequence). The CDR3 is made up of 12 amino acids. The ends were cut back, 5 bases at V and 3 bases at J, with 8 bases in the middle. Here the CDR3 reads CASSADFYEQYF. CDR3 coding DNA: TGTGCCAGCAGCGCCGACTTCTACGAGCAGTACTTC.

Only a few counts were recorded for this clonotype. The chain carries TRBV29-1 and TRBJ2-1; D may correspond to TRBD1 or TRBD2 (5 bases each). CDR1 SQVTM and CDR2 ANQGSEA come from the germline V gene. There are 19 residues in the CDR3. V gave up 1 base and J gave up 4 bases, with 26 bases separating them. CDR3 sequence: CSVEVGVQRVVWDYNEQFF. The CDR3 bases are TGCAGCGTTGAAGTGGGGGTACAAAGGGTCGTCTGGGATTACAATGAGCAGTTCTTC.

This clonotype turned up a few times. As DNA, the CDR3 is TGTGCCAGCAGTAGGAGTCTAGATTTCACAGATACGCAGTATTTT. Translated: CASSRSLDFTDTQYF. V usage is TRBV28 and J usage is TRBJ2-3; D not resolved. V lost 5 bases and J 2 bases, leaving 14 bases between the germline ends. This CDR3 contains 15 residues. From germline, CDR1 is MDHEN and CDR2 SYDVKM.

This chain connects TRBV6-2 or TRBV6-3 to TRBJ2-1; 8 bases match TRBD2. Germline CDR1 reads MNHEY; CDR2 reads SVGEGT. V shed 6 bases and J 6 bases; nucleotides not matched to a gene: 7. This CDR3 comprises 14 residues. The chain's CDR3 is CASRKTGTSNEQFF. The CDR3 region has the DNA TGTGCCAGCAGAAAGACCGGGACTAGCAATGAGCAGTTCTTC.

The rearrangement links TRBV7-2 to TRBJ2-7, with D unresolved. The CDR3 is 14 residues long. Per germline, CDR1 SGHTA and CDR2 FQGNSA. V lost 2 bases to trimming and J lost 0 bases, with 8 bases between them. The CDR3 here is CASSLYLSSYEQYF. Here the CDR3 DNA reads TGTGCCAGCAGCTTATATCTCAGCTCCTACGAGCAGTACTTC.

This sequence joins TRBV27 and TRBJ1-3; D unclear. Germline V gene lookup returns CDR1 MNHEY and CDR2 SMNVEV (reference sequence). V was cut by 5 bases and J by 6 bases, with 14 bases left in between. The CDR3 length is 14 residues. CDR3 DNA: TGTGCCAGCAGTACCCCTGGGATATCAAACACCATATATTTT. Protein sequence: CASSTPGISNTIYF.

The chain uses TRBV11-1 and TRBJ2-3; TRBD2 matches 8 bases. CDR1 and CDR2 from the germline V gene are SGHAT and FQDESV (reference sequence). The CDR3 is 16 residues long. Losses at the gene ends were 3 bases for V and 2 bases for J; bases not matched to a gene: 7. This CDR3 is CASSFGSGGSTDTQYF. The CDR3 region has the DNA TGTGCCAGCAGCTTCGGAAGCGGGGGATCCACAGATACGCAGTATTTT.

The table lists this clonotype with a few counts. This chain links TRBV7-2 with TRBJ2-3; no reliable D call. The V and J ends lost 1 base and 4 bases respectively, with 6 bases between them. Germline V gene lookup returns CDR1 SGHTA and CDR2 FQGNSA. This CDR3 is built from 13 residues. The CDR3 DNA sequence: TGTGCCAGCAGCTTAGAAATTGCAGATACGCAGTATTTT. Translated, it gives CASSLEIADTQYF.

The chain recombines TRBV6-4 with TRBJ2-4; TRBD1 aligns across 11 bases. V lost 6 bases to trimming and J lost 7 bases; unmatched junction nucleotides: 8. The germline gives CDR1 MRHNA, CDR2 SNTAGT. The CDR3 length is 15 residues. As DNA, the CDR3 is TGTGCCAGCAGCCCCGGGACAGGGGGGTCGAACATTCAGTACTTC. As protein: CASSPGTGGSNIQYF.

The genes are TRBV5-1 and TRBJ2-5; 9 bases map to TRBD1. V gave up 3 bases and J gave up 5 bases; unmatched junction bases: 8. This CDR3 is built from 15 residues. CDR1 SGHRS and CDR2 YFSETQ come from the germline V gene. The chain's CDR3 is CASSSPGTGMETQYF. CDR3 nucleotide sequence: TGCGCCAGCAGCTCCCCCGGGACAGGGATGGAGACCCAGTACTTC.